A single sample is the source of the 26 T cell receptor beta chains below, sequenced in a study of T cell responses to AZD1222 COVID-19 vaccine. Profiled with immunoSEQ multiplex PCR; TCRdb holds only in-frame clones, not every one. The data hold under 150,000 clones, with around 89% observed a single time. The sequencing used peripheral blood, collected on day 0 of MenACWY control vaccination. The receptor set was obtained from an adult in good health.

The rearrangement joins TRBV9 to TRBJ2-1, with TRBD2 matching 8 bases. CDR1 is SGDLS, CDR2 YYNGEE, per germline. The CDR3 is 14 amino acids. With V trimmed by 3 bases and J by 7 bases, 6 bases remained unmatched. CDR3 in amino acids: CASSERTSQNEQFF. CDR3 DNA: TGTGCCAGCAGCGAAAGGACTAGCCAGAATGAGCAGTTCTTC.

CDR3 DNA: TGCGCCAGAAAGTACAGGGGAGGGGGCTACACCTTC. It encodes CARKYRGGGYTF. The V gene is TRBV23-1, the J gene TRBJ1-2; TRBD1 matches 7 bases. TRBV23-1 is assigned to the ORF class and has an uncertain function. The trim removed 9 bases at V and 8 bases at J, leaving 9 bases unmatched. The CDR3 spans 12 residues.

This clone appeared a single time. The chain is built from TRBV30 and TRBJ1-2; D remains ambiguous. Germline-derived CDR1 and CDR2 are GTSNPN and SVGIG (reference sequence). The CDR3 loop spans 12 amino acids. The V and J ends lost 3 bases and 3 bases respectively, with 8 bases between them. The CDR3 DNA sequence: TGTGCCTGGAGGGATGGGTACTATGGCTACACCTTC. It codes for CAWRDGYYGYTF.

The chain combines TRBV18 with TRBJ1-2, with 9 bases that match TRBD1. Germline V gene sequence: CDR1 KGHSH, CDR2 LQKENI. CDR3 length: 17 residues. The J segment lost 5 bases and the V segment lost 5 bases, leaving 15 bases of the junction unmatched. The CDR3 DNA sequence: TGTGCCAGCTCATTACGGACAGGGGAGTCTGGGTCATATGGCTACACCTTC. As protein: CASSLRTGESGSYGYTF.

The gene calls are TRBV6-5 and TRBJ2-7, with D uncertain. Germline CDR1 reads MNHEY; CDR2 reads SVGAGI. The CDR3 consists of 14 residues. The V end lost 5 bases, the J end lost 1 base, and 12 bases lay between the germline ends. This CDR3 is CASSRVGRSYEQYF. DNA for the CDR3: TGTGCCAGCAGTCGCGTAGGGCGGTCCTACGAGCAGTACTTC.

This chain uses TRBV30 with TRBJ2-1; maybe TRBD2 (5 bases). The CDR3 loop spans 15 amino acids. V lost 3 bases to trimming and J lost 0 bases, with 12 bases between them. Germline V gene lookup returns CDR1 GTSNPN and CDR2 SVGIG (reference sequence). The CDR3: CAWSPDLSSYNEQFF. As DNA, the CDR3 is TGTGCCTGGAGCCCGGACTTAAGCTCCTACAATGAGCAGTTCTTC.

This clone was detected once. J is TRBJ2-1 and V is TRBV5-1, with D uncertain. Germline loops: CDR1 SGHRS, CDR2 YFSETQ. V was trimmed by 1 base and J by 6 bases, leaving 5 bases between them. The CDR3 covers 12 residues. The CDR3 sequence is CASSLSGNEQFF. The CDR3 nucleotides read TGCGCCAGCAGCTTGTCGGGCAATGAGCAGTTCTTC.

The chain recombines TRBV6-5 with TRBJ2-5, with TRBD2 identical over 10 bases. The germline V gene encodes CDR1 MNHEY and CDR2 SVGAGI. Unmatched junction bases numbered 6, after V lost 6 bases and J lost 5 bases. The CDR3 spans 14 residues. The CDR3 DNA reads as TGTGCCAGCAGAGCTAGCGGGAGATTGGAGACCCAGTACTTC. This codes for CASRASGRLETQYF.

This chain uses TRBV7-9 with TRBJ2-7; 8 positions agree with TRBD1. With 1 base clipped from V and 2 bases from J, the junction kept 10 bases outside the gene matches. CDR3 length: 17 residues. CDR1 and CDR2 (germline): SEHNR, FQNEAQ (reference sequence). The CDR3 loop reads CASSLVTGTGKTYEQYF. In nucleotides, the CDR3 is TGTGCCAGCAGCTTAGTAACCGGGACAGGAAAAACCTACGAGCAGTACTTC. The entire variable domain, with the rest obtained from reference TRBV7-9 and TRBJ2-7, is as follows: DTGVSQNPRHKITKRGQNVTFRCDPISEHNRLYWYRQTLGQGPEFLTYFQNEAQLEKSRLLSDRFSAERPKGSFSTLEIQRTEQGDSAMYLCASSLVTGTGKTYEQYFGPGTRLTVT.

The rearrangement joins TRBV6-5 to TRBJ2-1; 8 bases are shared with TRBD1. The CDR3 is made up of 15 amino acids. The V and J ends lost 10 bases and 6 bases, in that order; junction bases with no gene match: 14. Germline V CDR1 and CDR2: MNHEY, SVGAGI. CDR3 protein: CATDVGTGGSNEQFF. Here the CDR3 DNA reads TGTGCCACCGACGTTGGGACAGGAGGATCCAATGAGCAGTTCTTC.

The chain links TRBV7-9 to TRBJ2-3; 10 bases are shared with TRBD1. J was trimmed by 3 bases and V by 5 bases; bases with no gene match: 5. This CDR3 comprises 15 residues. From germline, CDR1 is SEHNR and CDR2 FQNEAQ (reference sequence). The DNA for the CDR3 is TGTGCCAGCAGCGGGGGGGACAGGGGAACAGATACGCAGTATTTT. This codes for CASSGGDRGTDTQYF.

The chain has TRBV7-9 and TRBJ2-1; no clear D gene. Deletions cut 11 bases from V and 5 bases from J, with 16 bases between. The V gene's germline CDR1 is SEHNR and CDR2 FQNEAQ (reference sequence). The CDR3 spans 13 residues. DNA of the CDR3: TGTGCCGGCGCGGCGAGAGCCCACAATGAGCAGTTCTTC. It yields the protein CAGAARAHNEQFF. The full variable domain, with the rest looked up from reference TRBV7-9 and TRBJ2-1, is DTGVSQNPRHKITKRGQNVTFRCDPISEHNRLYWYRQTLGQGPEFLTYFQNEAQLEKSRLLSDRFSAERPKGSFSTLEIQRTEQGDSAMYLCAGAARAHNEQFFGPGTRLTVL.

The chain couples TRBV28 to TRBJ1-1; no definite D call. The CDR3 contains 12 residues. V was cut by 10 bases and J by 3 bases, with 12 bases left in between. Germline V CDR1 and CDR2: MDHEN, SYDVKM. The CDR3 DNA sequence: TGTGCCACCAATATCGGGTACACTGAAGCTTTCTTT. Its protein is CATNIGYTEAFF.

CDR3 sequence (DNA): TGCGCCAGCAGCCTAAACCCCGGTAGTACCTACGAGCAGTACTTC. Amino acids: CASSLNPGSTYEQYF. This rearrangement joins TRBV5-1 to TRBJ2-7; no clear D. V was trimmed by 4 bases and J by 2 bases, leaving 16 bases between them. CDR1 is SGHRS and CDR2 is YFSETQ in the germline V gene. This CDR3 is built from 15 residues.

The table lists this clone with a count of one. This chain joins TRBV4-1 and TRBJ2-4; 7 nucleotides agree with TRBD2. The CDR3 loop spans 16 amino acids. Losses at the gene ends were 0 bases for V and 3 bases for J; bases not matched to a gene: 5. Per germline, CDR1 MGHRA and CDR2 YSYEKL. The CDR3 loop is CASSQDAPSGKNIQYF. CDR3 bases: TGCGCCAGCAGCCAAGATGCTCCTAGCGGCAAAAACATTCAGTACTTC.

The rearrangement joins TRBV11-3 to TRBJ1-3; a weak D match, TRBD1 (6 bases). The V end lost 4 bases, the J end lost 0 bases, and 13 bases lay between the germline ends. This CDR3 comprises 16 residues. Per germline, CDR1 SGHNT and CDR2 YENEEA. The CDR3 protein is CASSSGQPGSGNTIYF. CDR3 DNA sequence: TGTGCCAGCAGCTCCGGACAGCCCGGCTCTGGAAACACCATATATTTT.

V is TRBV19 and J is TRBJ1-1, with D possibly TRBD1 on 5 matching bases. V lost 2 bases, J lost 4 bases, and 11 bases lay in between. Germline V gives CDR1 LNHDA, CDR2 SQIVND (reference sequence). CDR3 size: 14 residues. The DNA for the CDR3 is TGTGCCAGTAGTATAAACAGGCGAGGCACTGAAGCTTTCTTT. This gives the protein CASSINRRGTEAFF.

This clone was found once. The chain recombines TRBV24-1 with TRBJ2-2; tentatively, D is TRBD1 (6 bases). The CDR3 is 18 amino acids. CDR1 KGHDR and CDR2 SFDVKD come from the germline V gene. The ends were cut back, 4 bases at V and 0 bases at J, with 17 bases in the middle. The CDR3 coding sequence is TGTGCCACCAGTGACTCGAGTGGGGACAAGCCGAACACCGGGGAGCTGTTTTTT. The encoded protein is CATSDSSGDKPNTGELFF.

The chain has TRBV7-3 and TRBJ2-1; TRBD2 matches at 13 bases. CDR3 length: 15 residues. V trimming: 5 bases; J trimming: 7 bases; junction bases outside the gene matches: 5. Germline V CDR1 and CDR2: SGHTA, FQGTGA. In nucleotides, the CDR3 is TGTGCCAGCAGCCCCGGGACTAGCGGGACGAATGAGCAGTTCTTC. Amino acid sequence: CASSPGTSGTNEQFF.

The rearrangement links TRBV10-3 to TRBJ2-2, with D hard to call. Deletions cut 4 bases from V and 8 bases from J, with 8 bases between. The CDR3 sequence is 12 residues long. Germline CDR1 is ENHRY and CDR2 is SYGVKD. The CDR3 coding sequence is TGTGCCATCAGTGGCCTGAGGGGGGAGCTGTTTTTT. This sequence encodes CAISGLRGELFF.

The chain joins TRBV9 to TRBJ2-7; 10 bases map to TRBD2. CDR1 SGDLS and CDR2 YYNGEE come from the germline V gene. This CDR3 has 18 residues. With 7 bases clipped from V and 2 bases from J, the junction kept 18 bases outside the gene matches. CDR3 sequence (DNA): TGTGCCAGCCCCCTATGCTCAGCGGGAGGGCCCGTTGCCTACGAGCAGTACTTC. Translated, it gives CASPLCSAGGPVAYEQYF. The variable domain in full, with the rest retrieved from reference TRBV9 and TRBJ2-7, is DSGVTQTPKHLITATGQRVTLRCSPRSGDLSVYWYQQSLDQGLQFLIQYYNGEERAKGNILERFSAQQFPDLHSELNLSSLELGDSALYFCASPLCSAGGPVAYEQYFGPGTRLTVT.

The chain combines TRBV7-2 with TRBJ2-7, with D uncertain. Trimming removed 8 bases from V and 6 bases from J, with 20 bases in between. Germline values: CDR1 SGHTA, CDR2 FQGNSA. The CDR3 runs 14 residues. The CDR3: CASAMGLFPAEQYF. CDR3 sequence (DNA): TGTGCCAGCGCCATGGGCCTCTTCCCCGCCGAGCAGTACTTC.

The V call is TRBV7-2, the J call TRBJ2-1, with 13 bases lining up with TRBD2. Germline lookup yields CDR1 SGHTA and CDR2 FQGNSA. J gave up 3 bases and V 5 bases, and 4 bases lay outside the gene matches. The CDR3 is made up of 16 amino acids. DNA of the CDR3: TGTGCCAGCAGCGCAACTAGCGGGGGGGGCTACAATGAGCAGTTCTTC. This encodes CASSATSGGGYNEQFF.

J is TRBJ1-2 and V is TRBV30; 7 bases match TRBD1. J gave up 2 bases and V 5 bases, and 2 bases lay outside the gene matches. Germline CDR1 and CDR2: GTSNPN and SVGIG (reference sequence). This CDR3 has 12 residues. CDR3 coding DNA: TGTGCCTGGGAACAGGGGAACTATGGCTACACCTTC. It yields the protein CAWEQGNYGYTF.

CDR3: CASSFSRDNEQFF. The DNA for the CDR3 is TGTGCCAGCAGTTTTAGTAGGGACAATGAGCAGTTCTTC. This chain joins TRBV12-3 or TRBV12-4 and TRBJ2-1; no definite D call. Trimming stripped 3 bases from V and 5 bases from J, with 8 bases between. The CDR3 is made up of 13 amino acids.

This clone showed up just once. This rearrangement joins TRBV7-8 to TRBJ2-5, with 8 nucleotides matching TRBD2. The CDR3 totals 17 residues. Germline CDR1 and CDR2: SGHVS and FQNEAQ. With 2 bases clipped from V and 0 bases from J, the junction kept 8 bases outside the gene matches. The CDR3 sequence is CASSLSRRLAYQETQYF. Written as DNA, the CDR3 is TGTGCCAGCAGCTTAAGTAGACGACTAGCGTACCAAGAGACCCAGTACTTC.